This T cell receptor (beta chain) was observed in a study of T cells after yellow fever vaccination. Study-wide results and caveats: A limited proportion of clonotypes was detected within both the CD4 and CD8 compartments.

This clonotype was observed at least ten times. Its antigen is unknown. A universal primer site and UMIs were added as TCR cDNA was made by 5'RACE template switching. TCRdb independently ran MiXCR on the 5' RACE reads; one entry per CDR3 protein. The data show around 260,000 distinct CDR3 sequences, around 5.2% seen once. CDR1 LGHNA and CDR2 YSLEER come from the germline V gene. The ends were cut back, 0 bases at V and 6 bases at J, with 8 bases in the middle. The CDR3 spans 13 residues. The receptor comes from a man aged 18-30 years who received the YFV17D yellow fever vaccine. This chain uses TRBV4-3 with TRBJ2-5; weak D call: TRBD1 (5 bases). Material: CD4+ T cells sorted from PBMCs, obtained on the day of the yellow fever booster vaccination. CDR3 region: CASSQDRVKTQYF. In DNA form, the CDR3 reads TGCGCCAGCAGCCAAGACAGGGTGAAGACCCAGTACTTC.